The rows below give T cell receptor beta chains drawn from one sample of a study of T cell responses to AZD1222 COVID-19 vaccine. Using immunoSEQ multiplex PCR, the repertoire was profiled, and TCRdb retains in-frame clones only, with some absent. The sample has about 53,000 clones; approximately 88% are singletons. Sequencing was performed on peripheral blood, taken on day 0 of AZD1222 vaccination. The receptors derive from an adult in good health. The CDR3 runs from the conserved cysteine through the conserved F or W. Fields, in order: J gene, V gene, clone size, D gene, CDR3 DNA, CDR3 protein. The D gene is left open where the match is weak. A clone size is listed for some rows: how often the clone was seen (once, few, many), or a class if it is expanded.

TRBJ2-3	TRBV13	-	TRBD1	TGTGCCAGCAGAAGAAGACAGGGTACAGATACGCAGTATTTT	CASRRRQGTDTQYF
TRBJ1-6	TRBV5-4	-	TRBD1	TGTGCCAGCAGCTTACAGGGGGTTAATTCACCCCTCCACTTT	CASSLQGVNSPLHF
TRBJ2-1	TRBV24-1	once	-	TGTGCCACCGTCCATCTGAGGGACACCTCCTACAATGAGCAGTTCTTC	CATVHLRDTSYNEQFF
TRBJ1-5	TRBV19	-	-	TGTGCCAGTAGTATCTTGCAGGGGCTTCAGCCCCAGCATTTT	CASSILQGLQPQHF
TRBJ2-7	TRBV7-2	-	TRBD2	TGTGCCAGCAGCTCCGGGACTAGCGGGAGCGGCGAGCAGTACTTC	CASSSGTSGSGEQYF
TRBJ2-3	TRBV28	-	-	TGTGCCAGCAGTTTAGTTTCCGGAACAGATACGCAGTATTTT	CASSLVSGTDTQYF
TRBJ1-1	TRBV6-6	-	-	TGTGCCAGCAGCCCCGGGACCTACACTGAAGCTTTCTTT	CASSPGTYTEAFF
TRBJ2-4	TRBV9	-	-	TGTGCCAGCAGCGTAGCCCCCAGGCGAGGAAACATTCAGTACTTC	CASSVAPRRGNIQYF
TRBJ2-5	TRBV7-7	-	-	TGTGCCAGCAGCATGGCTCCCCAAGAGACCCAGTACTTC	CASSMAPQETQYF
TRBJ1-2	TRBV27	-	-	TGTGCCAGCAGTTCAAGAGACGACTATGGCTACACCTTC	CASSSRDDYGYTF
TRBJ1-5	TRBV7-8	once	-	TGTGCCAGCAGCCAACAGGTCGCAAATCAGCCCCAGCATTTT	CASSQQVANQPQHF
TRBJ1-5	TRBV15	few	-	TGTGCCACCAGCAGACCGACTGATGGGCCCCAGCATTTT	CATSRPTDGPQHF
TRBJ2-4	TRBV11-3	-	-	TGTGCCAGCAGCTTACACACAGGGGAGGGCATTCAGTACTTC	CASSLHTGEGIQYF
TRBJ2-1	TRBV19	once	TRBD2	TGTGCCAGTAGTAATCGGACTAGCGGGAGGATTAGACTTTCAAATAATGAGCAGTTCTTC	CASSNRTSGRIRLSNNEQFF
TRBJ2-1	TRBV28	-	TRBD2	TGTGCCAGCAGTCATGCTAGGGTTGCGGGAGGGCCGAGTGAGCAGTTCTTC	CASSHARVAGGPSEQFF
TRBJ2-5	TRBV3-1/TRBV3-2	-	-	TGTGCCAGCAGCCAAGATTTGTGGGCGTGGGAGACCCAGTACTTC	CASSQDLWAWETQYF
TRBJ1-1	TRBV7-9	-	-	TGTGCCAGCAGCCTGACAGCCCTAAGGGAAACTGAAGCTTTCTTT	CASSLTALRETEAFF
TRBJ2-3	TRBV5-4	-	-	TGTGCCAGCAGCTTGGGCCCATATATATACACAGATACGCAGTATTTT	CASSLGPYIYTDTQYF
TRBJ1-2	TRBV30	-	-	TGTGCCTGGACGGGGCAGGGTTACTATGGCTACACCTTC	CAWTGQGYYGYTF
TRBJ1-4	TRBV7-2	-	-	TGTGCCAGCAGCCCTTCCGCCCGATCGGCTAATGAAAAACTGTTTTTT	CASSPSARSANEKLFF
TRBJ1-5	TRBV28	-	TRBD1	TGTGCCAGCAGTGAGGAGCTCACAGGGGGAGACCATCAGCCCCAGCATTTT	CASSEELTGGDHQPQHF
TRBJ1-5	TRBV10-3	-	-	TGTGCCATCGGCGTCCAGGACAATCAGCCCCAGCATTTT	CAIGVQDNQPQHF
TRBJ1-4	TRBV18	once	TRBD1	TGTGCCAGCTCCCGGACAGGGCCTAATGAAAAACTGTTTTTT	CASSRTGPNEKLFF
TRBJ1-1	TRBV5-4	-	TRBD1	TGTGCCAGCAGCCTACAGACAGGGCTCACTGAAGCTTTCTTT	CASSLQTGLTEAFF
TRBJ1-5	TRBV19	-	-	TGTGCCAGTCGGGGGGCCCTAGGTCATCAGCCCCAGCATTTT	CASRGALGHQPQHF
TRBJ2-7	TRBV6-5	few	TRBD1	TGTGCCAGCAGTAATACCGGGACAGGGGTACATTACTTC	CASSNTGTGVHYF
TRBJ1-5	TRBV15	-	-	TGTGCCACCAGCAGAGCGAGGGGGACACAGCCCCAGCATTTT	CATSRARGTQPQHF
TRBJ1-1	TRBV19	-	-	TGTGCCAGTATGCCAGGGGCCGGTCCGCGCGTATCTGAAGCTTTCTTT	CASMPGAGPRVSEAFF
TRBJ1-5	TRBV11-2	-	-	TGTGCCAGCAGCTTAGACCCCCGGGGGCCCCCCGGACAGCCCCAGCATTTT	CASSLDPRGPPGQPQHF
TRBJ2-2	TRBV9	-	TRBD1	TGTGCCAGCAGCGGCGACAGGGATCGCGACACCGGGGAGCTGTTTTTT	CASSGDRDRDTGELFF
TRBJ2-3	TRBV5-1	once	TRBD2	TGCGCCAGCAGCTATCGAGCGGGAGCGACAGATACGCAGTATTTT	CASSYRAGATDTQYF
TRBJ2-7	TRBV15	-	TRBD2	TGTGCCACCAGCACGGGACTAGCGGGGCCTACGAAGGAGTACTTC	CATSTGLAGPTKEYF
TRBJ1-2	TRBV3-1/TRBV3-2	-	TRBD1	TGTGCCAGCAGCCAGGCGGACAGGGGCGACTATGGCTACACCTTC	CASSQADRGDYGYTF
TRBJ2-7	TRBV30	-	TRBD1	TGTGCCTGGAGCGCCGGGACAGGGGACTACGAGCAGTACTTC	CAWSAGTGDYEQYF
TRBJ1-6	TRBV19	-	TRBD1	TGTGCCAGTAGTTCCCCGGGACAGGGGAAAGGTTCACCCCTCCACTTT	CASSSPGQGKGSPLHF
TRBJ1-1	TRBV30	-	-	TGTGCATCAGGGGTGGGTGAAGTCCTGGGGGCTTTCTTT	CASGVGEVLGAFF
TRBJ2-2	TRBV7-6	-	TRBD2	TGTGCCAGCAGCTTGTCAGCGGGAGGAGCCCTAACCGGGGAGCTGTTTTTT	CASSLSAGGALTGELFF
TRBJ2-7	TRBV18	once	TRBD1	TGTGCCAGCTCACCACCATCCGGGACAGGGGTAGCGGAGCAGTACTTC	CASSPPSGTGVAEQYF
TRBJ1-6	TRBV5-1	-	TRBD1	TGCGCCAGCAGCCCGACAGGGGGTGAAGGAAGTTCACCCCTCCACTTT	CASSPTGGEGSSPLHF
TRBJ1-1	TRBV28	-	-	TGTGCCAGCACATCTAACACTGAAGCTTTCTTT	CASTSNTEAFF
TRBJ2-7	TRBV19	-	TRBD1	TGTGCCAGTAATGACCGGGACAGCTACGAGCAGTACTTC	CASNDRDSYEQYF
TRBJ2-5	TRBV5-1	-	-	TGCGCCAGCAGCCTAGGTCTAGGCCCTACGGGAGAGACCCAGTACTTC	CASSLGLGPTGETQYF
TRBJ2-2	TRBV7-7	-	-	TGTGCCAGCAGCAAAGGCATAAACACCGGGGAGCTGTTTTTT	CASSKGINTGELFF